Listed here are 21 T cell receptor beta chains from one sample, sequenced in a study of blood T cell repertoires in COVID-19. The table came from immunoSEQ multiplex PCR; TCRdb's copy has only in-frame clones and leaves some out. The sample holds 250,000 or so clones; 80% to 85% are singletons and the top ten take over 1.5%. The source material was peripheral blood. The receptor set was obtained from a woman aged 40-49 years who had recovered from COVID-19.

The rearrangement joins TRBV20-1 to TRBJ2-7; 8 positions match TRBD2. The V and J ends lost 3 bases and 2 bases, in that order; junction bases with no gene match: 6. In germline, CDR1 is DFQATT, CDR2 SNEGSKA (reference sequence). This CDR3 contains 14 residues. CDR3 in DNA: TGCAGTGCTAGTAAACTAGCGGAGGCCTACGAGCAGTACTTC. It translates to CSASKLAEAYEQYF.

The chain is built from TRBV9 and TRBJ2-2; D gene uncertain. V was cut by 0 bases and J by 1 base, with 7 bases left in between. CDR1 is SGDLS, CDR2 YYNGEE, per germline. The CDR3 is 15 residues long. The CDR3 DNA sequence: TGTGCCAGCAGCGTAGGGCTCCTGAACACCGGGGAGCTGTTTTTT. Translating it yields CASSVGLLNTGELFF.

The genes are TRBV24-1 and TRBJ2-1, with 10 nucleotides matching TRBD2. From germline, CDR1 is KGHDR and CDR2 SFDVKD. V shed 3 bases and J 7 bases; nucleotides not matched to a gene: 8. The CDR3 runs to 16 residues. CDR3 sequence: CATSDGAGGLRNEQFF. DNA of the CDR3: TGTGCCACCAGTGATGGAGCGGGGGGGCTTAGGAATGAGCAGTTCTTC.

The chain couples TRBV19 to TRBJ1-1; unclear D gene. The CDR3 has 13 amino acids. Germline V gene data show CDR1 as LNHDA and CDR2 as SQIVND (reference sequence). Trimming pared 6 bases from V and 0 bases from J, leaving 8 bases between. CDR3 sequence: CASRRFLNTEAFF. For the CDR3, the DNA is TGTGCCAGTAGACGGTTCCTGAACACTGAAGCTTTCTTT.

This clone was seen a few times. The V gene is TRBV3-1 (or the pseudogene TRBV3-2), the J gene TRBJ2-2; 7 bases map to TRBD1. The CDR3 covers 14 residues. Per the germline V gene, CDR1 is LGHDT and CDR2 is YNNKEL (reference sequence). V lost 6 bases, J lost 3 bases, and 4 bases stayed unmatched. The CDR3 protein is CASRRQGDTGELFF. For the CDR3, the DNA is TGTGCCAGCAGGCGACAGGGCGACACCGGGGAGCTGTTTTTT.

The chain recombines TRBV27 with TRBJ1-6; D is ambiguous. CDR3 length: 16 amino acids. Germline CDR1 is MNHEY and CDR2 is SMNVEV (reference sequence). V was trimmed by 2 bases and J by 5 bases, leaving 13 bases between them. CDR3 region: CASSLRVPGNNSPLHF. CDR3 DNA: TGTGCCAGCAGTTTACGGGTTCCGGGGAATAATTCACCCCTCCACTTT.

This clone was seen a few times. V usage is TRBV6-5 and J usage is TRBJ2-7, with D maybe TRBD1 (5 bases). V lost 5 bases and J lost 4, with 18 bases in between. The germline V gene encodes CDR1 MNHEY and CDR2 SVGAGI. The CDR3 loop spans 15 amino acids. In DNA, the CDR3 is TGTGCCAGCAGTCCGGGCCCAGGGTTATGGTACGAGCAGTACTTC. Encoded protein: CASSPGPGLWYEQYF.

The DNA for the CDR3 is TGTGCCAGCTCGCCCGCGGGGCCGAGGGTAGAGACCCAGTACTTC. It is translated as CASSPAGPRVETQYF. The chain employs TRBV18 and TRBJ2-5; D may be TRBD2 (6 bases). Between the trimmed V and J ends, which lost 6 bases and 4 bases, there was a span of 18 bases. This CDR3 has 15 residues. Germline CDR1 and CDR2: KGHSH and LQKENI.

The CDR3 sequence: CASGGAKETQYF. In DNA form, the CDR3 reads TGTGCCAGCGGGGGGGCGAAAGAGACCCAGTACTTC. The rearrangement links TRBV28 to TRBJ2-5, with a tentative D call TRBD2 (7 bases). The CDR3 loop spans 12 amino acids. V lost 8 bases and J lost 3, with 10 bases in between. The germline V gene encodes CDR1 MDHEN and CDR2 SYDVKM.

The CDR3 nucleotides are TGCGCCAGCAGCAAGGACATCTACTACGAGCAGTACTTC. Amino acid sequence: CASSKDIYYEQYF. The gene calls are TRBV5-1 and TRBJ2-7; D possibly corresponds to TRBD1 (5 bases). With 4 bases removed from V and 3 bases from J, the gap between germline ends came to 11 bases. Germline-derived CDR1 and CDR2 are SGHRS and YFSETQ. This CDR3 contains 13 residues. The whole variable domain, remainder taken from reference TRBV5-1 and TRBJ2-7, is KAGVTQTPRYLIKTRGQQVTLSCSPISGHRSVSWYQQTPGQGLQFLFEYFSETQRNKGNFPGRFSGRQFSNSRSEMNVSTLELGDSALYLCASSKDIYYEQYFGPGTRLTVT.

The chain combines TRBV5-4 with TRBJ2-4; the D gene is possibly TRBD1 (6 bases). Germline V lookup: CDR1 SGHNT, CDR2 YYREEE (reference sequence). V was cut by 2 bases and J by 0 bases, with 9 bases left in between. CDR3 size: 15 residues. The CDR3, as DNA: TGTGCCAGCAGCTTTGGGGGCCCAGCCAAAAACATTCAGTACTTC. This sequence encodes CASSFGGPAKNIQYF.

This chain uses TRBV28 with TRBJ1-1; unclear D gene. The germline CDR1 and CDR2 sequences are MDHEN and SYDVKM. Trimming cost V 7 bases and J 3 bases, with 12 bases left between them. This CDR3 has 13 amino acids. The CDR3 here is CASKGGVDTEAFF. The CDR3 DNA follows: TGTGCCAGCAAAGGCGGGGTGGACACTGAAGCTTTCTTT.

This clone was detected only once. This chain uses TRBV2 with TRBJ1-2, with TRBD1 identical over 7 bases. Trimming at V came to 7 bases and at J to 2 bases, leaving 4 bases not matched to a gene. The V gene's germline CDR1 is SNHLY and CDR2 FYNNEI. The CDR3 covers 13 residues. Here the CDR3 reads CASNRGGNYGYTF. The CDR3 nucleotides are TGTGCCAGCAACAGGGGCGGGAACTATGGCTACACCTTC.

The chain recombines TRBV3-1 (or the pseudogene TRBV3-2) with TRBJ2-2, with 7 nucleotides matching TRBD1. The V segment lost 5 bases and the J segment 7 bases; nucleotides outside the gene matches: 1. CDR3 length equals 12 residues. Germline V gene sequence: CDR1 LGHDT, CDR2 YNNKEL (reference sequence). In DNA form, the CDR3 reads TGTGCCAGCAGCAGGGACAGCGGGGAGCTGTTTTTT. It is translated as CASSRDSGELFF.

The V and J genes are TRBV3-1 (or the pseudogene TRBV3-2) and TRBJ2-1; TRBD1 aligns across 7 bases. Germline V gives CDR1 LGHDT, CDR2 YNNKEL (reference sequence). The trim removed 6 bases at V and 2 bases at J, leaving 10 bases unmatched. The CDR3 is 16 residues long. The CDR3 DNA follows: TGTGCCAGCAGTCCCCGGACAGGCCGGGCCTACAATGAGCAGTTCTTC. Protein product: CASSPRTGRAYNEQFF.

The chain recombines TRBV5-1 with TRBJ2-3; 7 nucleotides line up with TRBD2. Germline CDR1 is SGHRS and CDR2 is YFSETQ. CDR3 size: 16 residues. The trim removed 6 bases at V and 0 bases at J, leaving 10 bases unmatched. For the CDR3, the DNA is TGCGCCAGCACGAACCCCTCGCGGGGGAGCACAGATACGCAGTATTTT. Amino acids: CASTNPSRGSTDTQYF.

The chain joins TRBV28 to TRBJ2-5; TRBD1 matches 8 bases. This CDR3 is 16 amino acids long. The germline CDR1 and CDR2 sequences are MDHEN and SYDVKM. The J segment lost 3 bases and the V segment lost 5 bases, leaving 11 bases of the junction unmatched. CDR3 bases: TGTGCCAGCAGTCCGTACCTCTCGACAGGGGAAGAGACCCAGTACTTC. Encoded protein: CASSPYLSTGEETQYF.

This chain links TRBV28 with TRBJ1-4, with 9 nucleotides matching TRBD1. The CDR3 is 15 residues long. CDR1 and CDR2 from the germline V gene are MDHEN and SYDVKM. Trimming cost V 9 bases and J 7 bases; bases outside gene matches: 12. Written as DNA, the CDR3 is TGTGCCAGTACCGGGACAGGGAGGTTGAGTGAAAAACTGTTTTTT. Translating it yields CASTGTGRLSEKLFF.

J is TRBJ2-1 and V is TRBV13, with a tentative D call TRBD2 (6 bases). The CDR3 length is 16 residues. With 2 bases removed from V and 1 base from J, the gap between germline ends came to 12 bases. Germline V gives CDR1 PRHDT, CDR2 FYEKMQ (reference sequence). CDR3 protein: CASSLYLAGSYNEQFF. The CDR3 nucleotides are TGTGCCAGCAGCTTATACTTGGCGGGGTCCTACAATGAGCAGTTCTTC.

This clone was picked up one time. The chain uses TRBV5-1 and TRBJ1-4; 9 nucleotides agree with TRBD1. The V gene's germline CDR1 is SGHRS and CDR2 YFSETQ. CDR3 length: 18 amino acids. V was clipped by 1 base and J by 5 bases; unmatched bases: 12. The CDR3 region is CASSLNSYRDRVNEKLFF. The CDR3 DNA reads TGCGCCAGCAGCTTGAACTCGTATCGGGACAGGGTCAATGAAAAACTGTTTTTT.

CDR3 region: CASSLAYTDTQYF. The CDR3 coding sequence is TGTGCCAGCAGCTTAGCCTACACAGATACGCAGTATTTT. The rearrangement joins TRBV11-2 to TRBJ2-3; D remains ambiguous. The V and J ends lost 1 base and 2 bases respectively, with 4 bases between them. The CDR3 length is 13 residues. CDR1 SGHAT and CDR2 FQNNGV come from the germline V gene.